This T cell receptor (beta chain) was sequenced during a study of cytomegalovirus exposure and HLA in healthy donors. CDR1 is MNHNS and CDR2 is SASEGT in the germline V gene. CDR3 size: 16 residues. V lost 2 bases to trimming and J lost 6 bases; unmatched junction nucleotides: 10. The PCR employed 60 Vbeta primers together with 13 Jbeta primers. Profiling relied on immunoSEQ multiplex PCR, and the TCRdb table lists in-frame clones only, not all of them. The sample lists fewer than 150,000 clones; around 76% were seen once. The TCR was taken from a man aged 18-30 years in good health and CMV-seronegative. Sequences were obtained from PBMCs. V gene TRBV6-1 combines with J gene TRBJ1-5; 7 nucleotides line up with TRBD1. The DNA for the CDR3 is TGTGCCAGCAGTGAAAGAAACAGGGGCTCGCGTCAGCCCCAGCATTTT. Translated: CASSERNRGSRQPQHF.